The 2 T cell receptor beta chains given below trace back to one sample, sequenced in a study of vaccination effects on CD4 cells after COVID-19. Antigens of these TCRs are unknown. Peptide-pool stimulation followed by sequencing identified expanded antigen-specific CD4+ clonotypes in the ViraFEST assay. Researchers isolated CD4+ T cells once less than twelve days of culture had elapsed. Only in-frame clones appear in the TCRdb table, and some are missing; sequencing was by immunoSEQ multiplex PCR. The profile shows about 79,000 clones, roughly 74% of them singletons. Source: CD4+ T cells from PBMCs cultured with HCoV-229E spike peptides, taken before COVID-19 vaccination. These receptors were taken from a human donor who received a COVID-19 vaccine.

This sequence joins TRBV19 and TRBJ1-1; unclear D gene. V shed 5 bases and J shed 4 bases, with 14 bases lying between them. Germline values: CDR1 LNHDA, CDR2 SQIVND (reference sequence). There are 14 residues in the CDR3. The DNA for the CDR3 is TGTGCCAGTAGTTCCCAAGAAAGGCCCACTGAAGCTTTCTTT. Its protein product is CASSSQERPTEAFF.

This clone was seen a single time. The genes are TRBV10-3 and TRBJ2-5; 7 bases align to TRBD1. J gave up 2 bases and V 4 bases, and 7 bases lay outside the gene matches. The CDR3 is made up of 15 amino acids. The V gene's germline CDR1 is ENHRY and CDR2 SYGVKD. In DNA form, the CDR3 reads TGTGCCATCAGTGCGGAAGGGACAGCACAAGAGACCCAGTACTTC. Encoded protein: CAISAEGTAQETQYF.